What follows are 3 T cell receptor beta chains derived from one specimen sequenced in a study of radiation and T cells in renal cell carcinoma. The assay was immunoSEQ multiplex PCR, and TCRdb's table has in-frame clones only and misses some. The sample has around 21,000 clones, roughly half seen once. Treatment specified: 15 Gy SBRT to primary tumor, nephrectomy 4 weeks later. This specimen was tumor tissue, taken from a patient whose treatment included radiotherapy and nephrectomy. The receptor source for this set is a woman between 45 and 65 years old with renal cell carcinoma.

V and J are TRBV5-7 and TRBJ1-6, with 10 nucleotides matching TRBD1. TRBV5-7 carries the ORF label, with uncertain function. This CDR3 is 15 amino acids long. With 2 bases clipped from V and 7 bases from J, the junction kept 3 bases outside the gene matches. The chain's CDR3 is CASSFRGQGNSPLHF. Here the CDR3 DNA reads TGTGCCAGCAGCTTTAGGGGACAGGGGAATTCACCCCTCCACTTT.

This sequence joins TRBV5-1 and TRBJ1-1; TRBD1 agrees at 9 bases. CDR3 size: 15 residues. The V gene end was trimmed by 4 bases and the J gene end by 6 bases; junction bases not matched to a gene: 10. Germline V gene data show CDR1 as SGHRS and CDR2 as YFSETQ. This chain's CDR3 is CASSKWSGQGSEAFF. CDR3 in DNA: TGCGCCAGCAGCAAATGGAGTGGACAGGGGTCTGAAGCTTTCTTT.

The chain couples TRBV6-1 to TRBJ2-1; D gene ambiguous. Germline V gene lookup returns CDR1 MNHNS and CDR2 SASEGT. The CDR3 is 16 residues long. V was shortened by 3 bases and J by 2 bases, with 14 bases between the two germline ends. The CDR3, as DNA: TGTGCCAGCAGTGACCCGGGCCTGACGACCTACAATGAGCAGTTCTTC. It codes for CASSDPGLTTYNEQFF.